This T cell receptor (beta chain) came from a study of blood T cell repertoires in COVID-19. The overall study: There were acute and convalescent COVID-19 samples, and they came from the United States, Italy and Spain. From T cells, B-cell-depleted T cells, or PBMCs came the material, which was cDNA or gDNA.

Sequenced by immunoSEQ multiplex PCR; TCRdb stores in-frame clones only, minus some. In the table there are some 98,000 clones, 75% to 85% of which are singletons. This CDR3 has 12 amino acids. CDR1 is GTSNPN and CDR2 is SVGIG in the germline V gene (reference sequence). Trimming removed 3 bases from V and 9 bases from J; junction bases left unmatched: 8. This receptor was taken from a human donor in a cohort sampled during active COVID-19. J is TRBJ2-7 and V is TRBV30, with 7 bases identical to TRBD1. Specimen: peripheral blood. This CDR3 is CAWRQGPGWQYF. The DNA for the CDR3 is TGTGCCTGGAGACAGGGGCCGGGGTGGCAGTACTTC.